These 6 T cell receptor beta chains originate from one sample sequenced in a study of blood T cell repertoires in COVID-19. Clones were read by immunoSEQ multiplex PCR, and TCRdb kept only the in-frame ones, dropping some. The table shows fewer than 120,000 clones, with approximately 90% occurring only once. Sequences were obtained from peripheral blood. The source of these receptors is a woman between 45 and 65 years old with acute or convalescent COVID-19.

The chain joins TRBV7-7 to TRBJ2-2; D may be TRBD1 (6 bases). V was cut by 5 bases and J by 7 bases, with 23 bases left in between. Germline V gene data show CDR1 as SSHAT and CDR2 as FNYEAQ (reference sequence). This CDR3 comprises 17 residues. CDR3 nucleotide sequence: TGTGCCAGCAGCCCCGGCCGGGGACAAGGGGGTGGCGGGGAGCTGTTTTTT. It is translated as CASSPGRGQGGGGELFF.

J is TRBJ1-4 and V is TRBV7-8; D not resolved. Germline V CDR1 and CDR2: SGHVS, FQNEAQ. The CDR3 totals 15 residues. Between the trimmed V and J ends, which lost 5 bases and 7 bases, there was a span of 17 bases. For the CDR3, the DNA is TGTGCCAGCAGCCCAGTGGGGAGTGTGGGTGAAAAACTGTTTTTT. Translating gives CASSPVGSVGEKLFF. Full variable domain (missing parts from reference TRBV7-8 and TRBJ1-4): GAGVSQSPRYKVAKRGQDVALRCDPISGHVSLFWYQQALGQGPEFLTYFQNEAQLDKSGLPSDRFFAERPEGSVSTLKIQRTQQEDSAVYLCASSPVGSVGEKLFFGSGTQLSVL.

The chain is built from TRBV2 and TRBJ2-3; D is possibly TRBD1 (7 bases). The CDR3 is 13 amino acids. Germline loops: CDR1 SNHLY, CDR2 FYNNEI. V lost 6 bases and J lost 3, with 10 bases in between. The CDR3 loop reads CASRQGRTDTQYF. In DNA form, the CDR3 reads TGTGCCAGCAGACAGGGGAGGACAGATACGCAGTATTTT.

The rearrangement uses TRBV13 and TRBJ1-6, with TRBD1 matching over 7 bases. Germline loops: CDR1 PRHDT, CDR2 FYEKMQ (reference sequence). The CDR3 runs to 17 residues. V was clipped by 5 bases and J by 0 bases; unmatched bases: 7. In DNA, the CDR3 is TGTGCCAGCAGCGCCCGGGACAGAAGCTCCTATAATTCACCCCTCCACTTT. This encodes CASSARDRSSYNSPLHF. Full variable domain (remainder filled in from reference TRBV13 and TRBJ1-6): AAGVIQSPRHLIKEKRETATLKCYPIPRHDTVYWYQQGPGQDPQFLISFYEKMQSDKGSIPDRFSAQQFSDYHSELNMSSLELGDSALYFCASSARDRSSYNSPLHFGNGTRLTVT.

The rearrangement links TRBV15 to TRBJ2-2; tentative D call: TRBD1 (6 bases). CDR1 and CDR2 from the germline V gene are LNHNV and YYDKDF (reference sequence). The CDR3 is 13 residues long. V lost 4 bases and J lost 6, with 9 bases in between. CDR3 sequence (DNA): TGTGCCACCAGCATACAGGGTTCCGGGGAGCTGTTTTTT. It is translated as CATSIQGSGELFF. The complete variable domain, with remaining parts taken from reference TRBV15 and TRBJ2-2, reads DAMVIQNPRYQVTQFGKPVTLSCSQTLNHNVMYWYQQKSSQAPKLLFHYYDKDFNNEADTPDNFQSRRPNTSFCFLDIRSPGLGDTAMYLCATSIQGSGELFFGEGSRLTVL.

The rearrangement joins TRBV28 to TRBJ1-2; weak D call: TRBD1 (6 bases). CDR1 is MDHEN, CDR2 SYDVKM, per germline. V lost 1 base and J lost 2, with 11 bases in between. This CDR3 region has 15 residues. The CDR3 loop is CASSLLQGPNYGYTF. Written as DNA, the CDR3 is TGTGCCAGCAGTTTATTACAGGGCCCCAACTATGGCTACACCTTC.